These 30 T cell receptor beta chains came from one sample sequenced in a study of cytomegalovirus exposure and HLA in healthy donors. The protocol was immunoSEQ multiplex PCR, while the TCRdb copy is restricted to in-frame clones and leaves out a portion. Altogether 76,000 or so clones are present, 90% to 95% being singletons, with the ten largest covering approximately 2%. The sequencing sample was made of PBMCs. Receptors originate from a woman aged 18-29 years in good health and CMV-seronegative.

J is TRBJ1-1 and V is TRBV18, with D perhaps matching TRBD1 (6 bases). V was pared by 6 bases and J by 3 bases, with 11 bases between. The CDR3 has 13 residues. Germline assignment: CDR1 KGHSH and CDR2 LQKENI. The CDR3 DNA is TGTGCCAGCTCGCGACAGGACGACACTGAAGCTTTCTTT. Amino acid sequence: CASSRQDDTEAFF.

J is TRBJ1-1 and V is TRBV29-1, with TRBD1 matching 9 bases. With 6 bases clipped from V and 3 bases from J, the junction kept 8 bases outside the gene matches. The germline V gene encodes CDR1 SQVTM and CDR2 ANQGSEA. The CDR3 runs to 14 residues. Written as DNA, the CDR3 is TGCAGCGTGGCGACAGGGGGAGGATACACTGAAGCTTTCTTT. Translation: CSVATGGGYTEAFF.

This clone was seen only a few times. The chain has TRBV11-3 and TRBJ2-7; possibly TRBD2 for D (5 bases). The germline gives CDR1 SGHNT, CDR2 YENEEA. Trimming pared 4 bases from V and 4 bases from J, leaving 8 bases between. This CDR3 has 12 residues. CDR3 region: CASSSGGYEQYF. Written as DNA, the CDR3 is TGTGCCAGCAGCTCGGGCGGGTACGAGCAGTACTTC.

The J gene is TRBJ2-3, the V gene TRBV7-8; 9 bases map to TRBD2. CDR1 and CDR2 (germline): SGHVS, FQNEAQ. The CDR3 totals 17 residues. V shed 2 bases, J shed 4 bases, and the junction held 10 bases outside the gene matches. This chain's CDR3 is CASSLSTGLANPDTQYF. In DNA form, the CDR3 reads TGTGCCAGCAGCTTATCCACAGGACTAGCGAATCCAGATACGCAGTATTTT.

J is TRBJ2-3 and V is TRBV30; D may be TRBD2 (5 bases). Trimming took 2 bases from V and 4 from J, leaving 10 bases between them. CDR1 is GTSNPN, CDR2 SVGIG, per germline (reference sequence). The length of the CDR3 is 13 residues. CDR3 DNA sequence: TGTGCCTGGAGTTACGGGGAAGCAGATACGCAGTATTTT. This translates into CAWSYGEADTQYF.

The chain uses TRBV29-1 and TRBJ1-4, with a tentative D call TRBD1 (5 bases). Germline loops: CDR1 SQVTM, CDR2 ANQGSEA. The CDR3 contains 12 residues. V was cut by 7 bases and J by 4 bases, with 10 bases left in between. CDR3 nucleotides: TGCAGCGCAGCGGGACTTAATGAAAAACTGTTTTTT. Its translation: CSAAGLNEKLFF.

This chain connects TRBV10-1 to TRBJ2-2; D call uncertain. This CDR3 has 13 residues. Germline assignment: CDR1 WNHNN and CDR2 SYGVQD (reference sequence). V was cut by 4 bases and J by 4 bases, with 7 bases left in between. CDR3 region: CASSVVRTGELFF. The CDR3 coding sequence is TGCGCCAGCAGTGTCGTGCGCACCGGGGAGCTGTTTTTT.

The chain joins TRBV29-1 to TRBJ2-3; D not resolved. This CDR3 has 11 amino acids. Trimming shortened V by 6 bases and J by 2 bases, and 6 bases separated the two germline ends. Germline V gene sequence: CDR1 SQVTM, CDR2 ANQGSEA. The CDR3 nucleotides are TGCAGCGTCGAGGTCACAGATACGCAGTATTTT. Amino acid sequence: CSVEVTDTQYF.

The chain joins TRBV2 to TRBJ2-2, with D possibly being TRBD1 (6 bases). V was shortened by 8 bases and J by 6 bases, with 10 bases between the two germline ends. Looked up from germline, CDR1 is SNHLY and CDR2 is FYNNEI. This CDR3 spans 12 amino acids. CDR3 residues: CASWQGSGELFF. The CDR3 nucleotides read TGTGCCAGCTGGCAGGGGTCCGGGGAGCTGTTTTTT. The whole variable domain, filled in from reference TRBV2 and TRBJ2-2, reads EPEVTQTPSHQVTQMGQEVILRCVPISNHLYFYWYRQILGQKVEFLVSFYNNEISEKSEIFDDQFSVERPDGSNFTLKIRSTKLEDSAMYFCASWQGSGELFFGEGSRLTVL.

This rearrangement joins TRBV19 to TRBJ1-5; possibly TRBD1 for D (5 bases). The germline gives CDR1 LNHDA, CDR2 SQIVND (reference sequence). The CDR3 has 14 residues. V was pared by 3 bases and J by 6 bases, with 12 bases between. CDR3 residues: CASSMIDSGQPQHF. In nucleotides, the CDR3 is TGTGCCAGTAGTATGATAGACAGTGGTCAGCCCCAGCATTTT.

The CDR3 loop is CASQTPINEKLFF. In DNA form, the CDR3 reads TGTGCCAGCCAGACACCGATAAATGAAAAACTGTTTTTT. The chain uses TRBV28 and TRBJ1-4; D is unclear. The CDR3 runs 13 residues. V was cut by 8 bases and J by 5 bases, with 12 bases left in between. The germline V gene encodes CDR1 MDHEN and CDR2 SYDVKM.

The genes are TRBV7-3 and TRBJ2-5; 7 bases align to TRBD1. Per the germline V gene, CDR1 is SGHTA and CDR2 is FQGTGA. CDR3 length: 15 residues. After removal of 6 bases from V and 0 bases from J, the junction contained 7 bases not matched to a gene. The CDR3 spells CASRRYDRDQETQYF. As DNA, the CDR3 is TGTGCCAGCAGGCGATATGACAGGGACCAAGAGACCCAGTACTTC.

The rearrangement joins TRBV6-1 to TRBJ2-7, with 7 bases matching TRBD1. CDR1 and CDR2 (germline): MNHNS, SASEGT. Trimming at V came to 4 bases and at J to 1 base, leaving 10 bases not matched to a gene. The CDR3 runs 16 residues. The CDR3 DNA reads TGTGCCAGCAGTGTTGGACAGGCGACCTTTTCCTACGAGCAGTACTTC. The encoded protein is CASSVGQATFSYEQYF.

V usage is TRBV5-6 and J usage is TRBJ1-1; tentative D call: TRBD1 (6 bases). CDR1 is SGHDT, CDR2 YYEEEE, per germline. Trimming took off 1 base at V and 8 bases at J, with 18 bases between the two ends. The CDR3 has 15 residues. This CDR3 is CASSLSRQGQREAFF. In DNA form, the CDR3 reads TGTGCCAGCAGCTTGTCGAGGCAGGGGCAACGCGAAGCTTTCTTT.

V usage is TRBV2 and J usage is TRBJ2-5; 12 positions match TRBD2. This CDR3 is built from 14 residues. CDR1 and CDR2 (germline): SNHLY, FYNNEI. The ends lost 6 bases at V and 3 bases at J; junction bases unmatched: 2. CDR3: CASRRLAGEETQYF. CDR3 nucleotides: TGTGCCAGCAGGAGACTAGCGGGGGAAGAGACCCAGTACTTC.

The chain combines TRBV11-3 with TRBJ2-1; 10 positions agree with TRBD2. V was clipped by 2 bases and J by 5 bases; unmatched bases: 3. From germline, CDR1 is SGHNT and CDR2 YENEEA. CDR3 length equals 15 residues. CDR3 coding DNA: TGTGCCAGCAGCTTAAGAACTAGCGGGAACAATGAGCAGTTCTTC. It encodes CASSLRTSGNNEQFF. Full variable domain (outside the CDR3, taken from reference TRBV11-3 and TRBJ2-1): EAGVVQSPRYKIIEKKQPVAFWCNPISGHNTLYWYLQNLGQGPELLIRYENEEAVDDSQLPKDRFSAERLKGVDSTLKIQPAELGDSAVYLCASSLRTSGNNEQFFGPGTRLTVL.

A remark on this clone: Other nucleotide sequences from this sample produce the same CDR3. The V call is TRBV6-5, the J call TRBJ2-7, with D possibly being TRBD1 (5 bases). Germline CDR1 is MNHEY and CDR2 is SVGAGI. The CDR3 is 13 amino acids. Trimming took off 3 bases at V and 0 bases at J, with 6 bases between the two ends. CDR3 in amino acids: CASSYDSSYEQYF. The CDR3 coding sequence is TGTGCCAGCAGTTATGACAGCTCCTACGAGCAGTACTTC.

The chain employs TRBV7-2 and TRBJ1-5, with D unresolved. The V and J ends lost 1 base and 3 bases respectively, with 7 bases between them. The V gene's germline CDR1 is SGHTA and CDR2 FQGNSA. This CDR3 has 14 residues. The CDR3 coding sequence is TGTGCCAGCAGCTTAGGAGGGAACAATCAGCCCCAGCATTTT. Its translation: CASSLGGNNQPQHF.

This clone was seen a few times. The gene calls are TRBV19 and TRBJ2-2; 10 nucleotides line up with TRBD1. The V and J ends lost 7 bases and 5 bases, in that order; junction bases with no gene match: 7. The CDR3 runs to 15 residues. Germline V gene sequence: CDR1 LNHDA, CDR2 SQIVND (reference sequence). CDR3 DNA: TGTGCCAGTAAAAGACAGGGGGCGCGGACCGGGGAGCTGTTTTTT. Its protein product is CASKRQGARTGELFF.

V gene TRBV28 combines with J gene TRBJ2-1; TRBD1 aligns across 10 bases. The CDR3 sequence is 14 residues long. Trimming took 8 bases from V and 12 from J; bases not matched to a gene: 13. Germline CDR1 is MDHEN and CDR2 is SYDVKM. Here the CDR3 reads CASSVGQGSRGQFF. In DNA, the CDR3 is TGTGCCAGCTCGGTGGGACAGGGGTCCCGGGGGCAGTTCTTC.

The chain links TRBV27 to TRBJ2-1, with 7 bases fitting TRBD1. This CDR3 spans 17 amino acids. Germline V gene data show CDR1 as MNHEY and CDR2 as SMNVEV (reference sequence). V shed 4 bases, J shed 1 base, and the junction held 10 bases outside the gene matches. CDR3 in amino acids: CASSYNPGQTSYNEQFF. Here the CDR3 DNA reads TGTGCCAGCAGTTACAATCCGGGACAGACATCCTACAATGAGCAGTTCTTC.

This chain connects TRBV5-1 to TRBJ2-1; a possible D gene is TRBD1 (6 bases). Germline loops: CDR1 SGHRS, CDR2 YFSETQ. This CDR3 has 16 residues. Trimming left V 0 bases short and J 1 base short, with 11 bases between. The CDR3 bases are TGCGCCAGCAGCTTGGTCGCCAGGGGATCCTACAATGAGCAGTTCTTC. Its translation: CASSLVARGSYNEQFF.

This clone has a handful of counts. This sequence joins TRBV4-1 and TRBJ1-1; the D gene is possibly TRBD1 (5 bases). This CDR3 is built from 13 residues. The V gene's germline CDR1 is MGHRA and CDR2 YSYEKL. V was cut by 3 bases and J by 4 bases, with 9 bases left in between. The DNA for the CDR3 is TGCGCCAGCAGCCAGGGGGGATTCACTGAAGCTTTCTTT. It yields the protein CASSQGGFTEAFF.

This clone was counted once. The chain links TRBV5-4 to TRBJ2-1; TRBD2 matches at 9 bases. V shed 0 bases, J shed 1 base, and the junction held 5 bases outside the gene matches. The CDR3 loop spans 17 amino acids. Germline V lookup: CDR1 SGHNT, CDR2 YYREEE (reference sequence). In DNA form, the CDR3 reads TGTGCCAGCAGCTTGGTGGGCAGCGGGAGGTCCTACAATGAGCAGTTCTTC. Translating gives CASSLVGSGRSYNEQFF.

V gene TRBV30 combines with J gene TRBJ1-2; D unclear. The CDR3 sequence is 12 residues long. Trimming took off 7 bases at V and 4 bases at J, with 13 bases between the two ends. Germline CDR1 is GTSNPN and CDR2 is SVGIG (reference sequence). DNA for the CDR3: TGTGCCTTTCGATCCTCAGGCTATGGCTACACCTTC. Amino acid sequence: CAFRSSGYGYTF.

V usage is TRBV10-1 and J usage is TRBJ1-1; D call uncertain. V was clipped by 9 bases and J by 5 bases, with 13 bases between them. The germline gives CDR1 WNHNN, CDR2 SYGVQD (reference sequence). The CDR3 consists of 12 residues. The CDR3 DNA follows: TGCGCCAGTGCGGGAGACGGGACTGAAGCTTTCTTT. Protein: CASAGDGTEAFF.

V is TRBV6-4 and J is TRBJ2-3; 9 nucleotides line up with TRBD2. Trimming took 4 bases from V and 4 from J; bases not matched to a gene: 0. CDR1 is MRHNA and CDR2 is SNTAGT in the germline V gene. This CDR3 has 13 amino acids. CDR3 region: CASSGTSADTQYF. Here the CDR3 DNA reads TGTGCCAGCAGTGGGACTAGCGCAGATACGCAGTATTTT.

The chain links TRBV2 to TRBJ1-1, with unresolved D. CDR3 length: 15 amino acids. Germline CDR1 reads SNHLY; CDR2 reads FYNNEI. Between the trimmed V and J ends, which lost 3 bases and 4 bases, there was a span of 15 bases. The CDR3 loop is CASSEVEGLPTEAFF. CDR3 coding DNA: TGTGCCAGCAGTGAGGTCGAGGGATTACCCACTGAAGCTTTCTTT.

This clone came up once. The chain combines TRBV4-2 with TRBJ2-5, with TRBD2 identical over 13 bases. Germline CDR1 reads LGHNA; CDR2 reads YNFKEQ. Trimming at V came to 4 bases and at J to 3 bases, leaving 5 bases not matched to a gene. The CDR3 contains 16 residues. The DNA of the CDR3 is TGTGCCAGCAGCCCCAGACTAGCGGGAGGAGAAGAGACCCAGTACTTC. It codes for CASSPRLAGGEETQYF.

J is TRBJ2-3 and V is TRBV30, with D possibly matching TRBD2 (6 bases). CDR1 and CDR2 (germline): GTSNPN, SVGIG (reference sequence). The CDR3 consists of 14 residues. Deletions cut 3 bases from V and 3 bases from J, with 13 bases between. DNA for the CDR3: TGTGCCTGGAGCAACTACGGGGGTACAGATACGCAGTATTTT. Protein: CAWSNYGGTDTQYF.